The entry that follows covers one T cell receptor beta chain sequence. At one of its ends the junction is not consistent with the germline gene, which may arise from a read error. Germline V gene sequence: CDR1 SGHVS, CDR2 FNYEAQ. The CDR3 length is 15 residues. The sample originates from a study of T cell repertoires in cytomegalovirus infection. Across the study: Based on public TCR beta signatures, there were indications of CMV infection and of a matching HLA type.

One entry per CDR3 protein results from TCRdb running MiXCR on the reads. The data show some 180,000 distinct CDR3 sequences, roughly 19% seen once. Sequenced: PBMCs. The chain employs TRBV7-6 and TRBJ2-1; TRBD1 matches at 11 bases. The TCR originated in a human donor in good health (CMV status not recorded). Some clones in this sample may be carry-over from other donors' samples. Here the CDR3 reads CDSSLGQGANNEQFF. CDR3 bases: TGTGACAGCAGCTTAGGACAGGGGGCAAACAATGAGCAGTTCTTC.